This paragraph covers one T cell receptor beta chain sequence. Its antigen remains unidentified. This specimen belongs to a study of tumor-infiltrating lymphocytes in localized non-small cell lung cancer. Study-wide findings and caveats: Recurrence-free survival showed no association with tumor T-cell fraction. Technical variation could not be separated from intratumor heterogeneity here. Only some patients had TCR sequencing, depending on available tissue.

Assay: immunoSEQ multiplex PCR; the TCRdb copy retains only in-frame clones and omits some. The sample has tens of thousands of clones, approximately 64% seen once. The CDR3 has 15 residues. V was cut by 4 bases and J by 7 bases, with 18 bases left in between. Germline loops: CDR1 SGDLS, CDR2 YYNGEE. The chain combines TRBV9 with TRBJ2-1; either TRBD1 or TRBD2 may supply D (6 bases each). This clonotype was sampled from a human donor with non-small cell lung cancer. The sequenced sample consisted of lung tumor tissue. The CDR3 DNA reads as TGTGCCAGCAGCCCCCGGGGGCAGGGGTGGAATGAGCAGTTCTTC. Residues: CASSPRGQGWNEQFF.